The entry below describes one T cell receptor beta chain. Its antigen is unknown. No qualities accompany the bases; no much larger clone lies one base away. The entry originates in a study of blood T cells in healthy people across ages (dated by TCRdb to between 2015 and 2016). Regarding the research as a whole: Template switching captured roughly one uniquely barcoded TCR beta cDNA molecule per two T cells in model experiments. For two donors (one aged 18 to 29 and one aged 80 or older), the study analyzed two additional independent replicas of 1 million unique cDNA reads from the same blood draw. The donors were split into four age groups: young (average roughly 15 years), middle-aged (roughly 42), aged (roughly 68) and long-lived (approximately 80). Age-related changes in TCR beta repertoire diversity were measured in the study by deep sequencing normalized with unique cDNA molecular identifiers. To avoid experimental bias, donors of different ages were distributed randomly across sequencing lanes.

Systemically healthy Caucasian individuals from Russia, around 38 in total and aged about 6 to 100 years, were included as donors. Around 10 milliliters of peripheral blood were collected from each donor into EDTA-treated Vacutainer tubes. PBMCs were isolated by Ficoll-Paque density-gradient centrifugation, with at least 7 million obtained per sample. Total RNA, at least 5.5 micrograms per sample, was extracted from PBMCs with Trizol reagent. The percentages of naive CD45RAhigh/CD27high T cells were determined by flow cytometry on a PBMC aliquot from every donor. Library prep was done by 5' RACE. Sequencing was carried out with an Illumina HiSeq 2500. A second PCR of about 7 to 12 cycles was performed with a sample-barcoded 5' primer and a J-beta primer mix. A template-switch 5' adaptor carrying 12 random nucleotides introduced a unique molecular identifier onto each TCR beta cDNA molecule. Each sample yielded at least 2.5 million CDR3-containing paired-end reads. First-strand cDNA was synthesized from all RNA with the Mint cDNA synthesis kit, primed by a TRBC-specific oligonucleotide. Following uracil-DNA glycosylase treatment, a first 18-cycle PCR with universal primers M1SS and BC2_uni_R was performed on all cDNA. From the authors' description of their analysis: Normalization of each sample was performed by random selection of 1 million high-quality reads, each carrying a distinct molecular identifier. Reads sharing molecular identifiers were discarded rather than binned into consensus sequences. MiTCR, set to a Q25 quality threshold and the strictest error-elimination algorithm, was used for CDR3 identification, clonotype clustering and error correction. Lower-bound total TCR beta diversity was estimated with a nonparametric unseen species model using Euler transformation. TCRdb reprocessed the public reads (quality trimming at Q25 with fastp, clone calling with MiXCR) and kept in-frame beta chains. Records with the same CDR3 protein are collapsed into one entry carrying the most frequent genes and DNA. TCRdb, not the original authors, processed these V and J calls. Across this sample there are approximately 800,000 distinct CDR3 sequences, with about 55% seen only once. Jointly, the top ten make up under 50% of the sample.

Broad study findings and their caveats: Since profiling was done on bulk unsorted PBMCs, naive and antigen-experienced compartments could not be conclusively compared. As age increased, observed TCR beta diversity per million T cells dropped in a roughly linear way, and a significant reduction was already evident by age 40. The percentage of naive T cells measured by flow cytometry correlated strongly with observed TCR beta diversity. Total diversity estimates from one million sequenced T cells were considered lower bounds and underestimates. Because the CMV infection status of the donors was unknown, age-related changes in expanded clonotypes may potentially have been confounded. Compared with the aged group, more naive CD4+ T cells, fewer expanded clones and increased TCR diversity were shown by the long-lived group, suggesting age selection.

The sequenced material came from blood. The receptor was derived from an elderly man in good health.

Read as DNA, the sequence is TGCGCCAGCAGCCTATGGGAAACCGAAAGAGGTTATGGCTACACCTTC. The resulting protein is CASSLWETERGYGYTF. The chain employs TRBV5-1 and TRBJ1-2, with the D gene not confidently named. Spanning cysteine to phenylalanine, the CDR3 consists of 16 amino acids. CDR3 DNA is the only sequence kept; it has 48 bases, read in frame from the first base. CDR1 and CDR2 are read off the germline V gene as SGHRS and YFSETQ. Between the V and J ends, shortened by 4 bases and 5 bases respectively, the junction contains 21 bases.